The present T cell receptor beta chain was sequenced within a study of blood T cell dynamics during melanoma immunotherapy. Across the whole study: Standard first-line treatment here was pembrolizumab or nivolumab plus ipilimumab in metastatic melanoma.

This sample's time point: week 3, after first cycle of checkpoint inhibitor. Disease control meant complete response, partial response or stable disease at 12 weeks. Prior systemic cancer therapy, immunosuppressant use and other active malignancies excluded patients. Trimming stripped 0 bases from V and 3 bases from J, with 9 bases between. This CDR3 region has 16 residues. Per the germline V gene, CDR1 is LGHNA and CDR2 is YSLEER. Sequencing was performed with immunoSEQ multiplex PCR; in TCRdb, only in-frame clones are kept and a portion is missing. The table has roughly 780 clones, roughly 65% seen once. This clone was seen only once.

This TCR came from a human donor with melanoma. The chain employs TRBV4-3 and TRBJ2-6, with D hard to call. The input for sequencing was central memory CD8+ T cells from blood, taken from a patient treated with checkpoint blockade. For the CDR3, the DNA is TGCGCCAGCAGCCAAGATGTGGACCATGGGGCCAACGTCCTGACTTTC. Protein product: CASSQDVDHGANVLTF.